These T cell receptor beta chains were read from a single sample in a study of blood T cell repertoires in COVID-19. Only in-frame clones appear in the TCRdb table, and some are missing; sequencing was by immunoSEQ multiplex PCR. The profile covers about 310,000 clones, with 85% appearing a single time and 1.9% taken by the ten largest. The sequenced material came from PBMCs or T cells enriched from blood (not recorded which). The receptor set was obtained from a woman aged 25 to 39 who had been exposed to COVID-19. The CDR3 runs from the conserved cysteine through the conserved F or W. D genes are given only for firm matches. The size field is filled for only some rows; it gives once, few, many or a size class.

d_call j_call clone_size v_call cdr3_nt cdr3_aa
TRBD2 TRBJ2-3 - TRBV5-1 TGCGCCAGCAGCTCGCCGGGACTAGCGGGCACAGATACGCAGTATTTT CASSSPGLAGTDTQYF
TRBD1 TRBJ2-2 - TRBV19 TGTGCCAGTAGATGGACAGGGCGAAACACCGGGGAGCTGTTTTTT CASRWTGRNTGELFF
- TRBJ1-4 once TRBV15 TGTGCCACCAGCAGAGATCCGGGGGCAACTAATGAAAAACTGTTTTTT CATSRDPGATNEKLFF
TRBD2 TRBJ2-1 - TRBV7-3 TGTGCCAGCAGCCTTAACGTGGCTAGCGGATCCTACAATGAGCAGTTCTTC CASSLNVASGSYNEQFF
- TRBJ2-2 few TRBV7-6 TGTGCCAGCAGCTTAGATTACGGGAACACCGGGGAGCTGTTTTTT CASSLDYGNTGELFF
- TRBJ1-2 - TRBV28 TGTGCCAGCAGTTTTCAGACTCGACCCGGGAACTATGGCTACACCTTC CASSFQTRPGNYGYTF
- TRBJ2-3 - TRBV29-1 TGCAGCGTTGTTGGGAGGATTCACACAGATACGCAGTATTTT CSVVGRIHTDTQYF
TRBD1 TRBJ1-6 - TRBV3-1/TRBV3-2 TGTGCCAGCAGCCGCGGGACAGGGAATAATTCACCCCTCCACTTT CASSRGTGNNSPLHF
TRBD1 TRBJ2-7 - TRBV5-6 TGTGCCAGCAGCGTCTCCGGGACAGGTCCTAAAAAGCAGTACTTC CASSVSGTGPKKQYF
TRBD1 TRBJ2-1 - TRBV10-3 TGTGCCATCAGTGAGTCCCGGGACAGTTACAATGAGCAGTTCTTC CAISESRDSYNEQFF
- TRBJ1-2 few TRBV19 TGTGCCAGTAGTATCAGTGCCGGGAACGGCTACACCTTC CASSISAGNGYTF
TRBD1 TRBJ1-6 - TRBV5-3 TGTGCCAGAAGCTTGGAGGACAGGGAGTGTAATTCACCCCTCCACTTT CARSLEDRECNSPLHF
TRBD2 TRBJ2-3 - TRBV28 TGTGCCAGCACTCCCCGGGGGGGAGGATCTGATACGCAGTATTTT CASTPRGGGSDTQYF
- TRBJ2-7 - TRBV7-3 TGTGCCAGCAGCCAAAGGGGGGGATCAGGCTACGAGCAGTACTTC CASSQRGGSGYEQYF
- TRBJ2-7 once TRBV2 TGTGCCAGCAGTGACAGGGGCCCCGAGCAGTACTTC CASSDRGPEQYF
- TRBJ1-1 - TRBV3-1/TRBV3-2 TGTGCCAGCAGCCCGCAAAGCGAGACAGCTCAAACTTTCTTT CASSPQSETAQTFF
TRBD2 TRBJ2-4 - TRBV27 TGTGCCAGCAGTTTACTGGGCGGGACTAGCGGGTTTCTAGCCAAAAACATTCAGTACTTC CASSLLGGTSGFLAKNIQYF
TRBD1 TRBJ1-1 - TRBV9 TGTGCCAGCAGCGTACAGGGGGCGGAAGCTTTCTTT CASSVQGAEAFF
TRBD1 TRBJ2-7 - TRBV11-2 TGTGCCAGCAGCCTAGACCCGGGACAGGGGCGCGAGCAGTACTTC CASSLDPGQGREQYF
- TRBJ2-4 - TRBV5-6 TGTGCCAGCAGGGCCAGGGTGCTAGCCAAAAACATTCAGTACTTC CASRARVLAKNIQYF
- TRBJ2-5 - TRBV5-1 TGCGCCAGCAGCACCCCGCGGGGCCAAGAGACCCAGTACTTC CASSTPRGQETQYF
TRBD1 TRBJ1-5 - TRBV27 TGTGCCAGCAAGGGACAGGGGAATCAGCCCCAGCATTTT CASKGQGNQPQHF
- TRBJ2-1 - TRBV6-5 TGTGCCAGCAGTTTCGTTCCAGTCCTGATCAATGAGCAGTTCTTC CASSFVPVLINEQFF
TRBD2 TRBJ2-3 - TRBV6-2/TRBV6-3 TGTGCCAGCAGCCCTTCGGCGGGGGGGCCGGATACGCAGTATTTT CASSPSAGGPDTQYF
TRBD2 TRBJ2-5 once TRBV5-4 TGTGCCAGCAGCTTCCGGGGGGGAGAGACCCAGTACTTC CASSFRGGETQYF
- TRBJ2-7 - TRBV12-3/TRBV12-4 TGTGCCAGCAGTTTTTCGGTCTACGAGCAGTACTTC CASSFSVYEQYF
TRBD2 TRBJ2-1 - TRBV5-6 TGTGCCAGCAGCCTACCGGGACTAGGGGACAATGAGCAGTTCTTC CASSLPGLGDNEQFF
TRBD2 TRBJ2-1 - TRBV2 TGTGCCAGCAGTGCGAGCGGGGGTGAGCAGTTCTTC CASSASGGEQFF
TRBD1 TRBJ1-2 - TRBV9 TGTGCCAGCAGCGTAGAAGGCAGGGGGTACCTCCCTAACTATGGCTACACCTTC CASSVEGRGYLPNYGYTF
TRBD2 TRBJ2-5 - TRBV20-1 TGCAGTGCTAGTAAATCGGGACTAGCGTCGGAGACCCAGTACTTC CSASKSGLASETQYF
TRBD1 TRBJ1-1 - TRBV28 TGTGCCAGCAAAATAAGTGGACAGGGGGAGTATAGCACTGAAGCTTTCTTT CASKISGQGEYSTEAFF
- TRBJ1-2 once TRBV6-5 TGTGCCAGCACCCAAGACACTTTCTATGGCTACACCTTC CASTQDTFYGYTF
- TRBJ1-1 - TRBV27 TGTGCCAGCAGTCTTGACCGGAGTGAGGTAGCTTTCTTT CASSLDRSEVAFF
- TRBJ1-5 - TRBV30 TGTGCCTGGAGCACACAGTCGGATCAGCCCCAGCATTTT CAWSTQSDQPQHF
TRBD2 TRBJ2-7 - TRBV6-5 TGTGCCAGCAGAATCGCGGGAGTCGCCTCCTACGAGCAGTACTTC CASRIAGVASYEQYF
- TRBJ2-4 few TRBV28 TGTGCCAGCAGCCGAGTAGGGGCTGTCAAAAACATTCAGTACTTC CASSRVGAVKNIQYF
TRBD2 TRBJ2-2 - TRBV2 TGTGCCAGCAGTGAACTAGCGGGGGTTTTCACCGGGGAGCTGTTTTTT CASSELAGVFTGELFF
- TRBJ2-3 - TRBV5-1 TGCGCCAGCAGCGGGCTATCCACAGATACGCAGTATTTT CASSGLSTDTQYF
TRBD1 TRBJ1-5 - TRBV18 TGTGCCAGCTCGGGACGACAGGGTGATCAGCCCCAGCATTTT CASSGRQGDQPQHF
- TRBJ2-2 - TRBV15 TGTGCCACCAGCCCTCGACAGAACACCGGGGAGCTGTTTTTT CATSPRQNTGELFF
- TRBJ2-3 - TRBV7-2 TGTGCCAGCAGCTTAGTCCCTACAGATACGCAGTATTTT CASSLVPTDTQYF
TRBD2 TRBJ2-2 - TRBV24-1 TGTGCCACCAGTGATCCCGGACTAGCGCCATCAAACGGGGAGCTGTTTTTT CATSDPGLAPSNGELFF
TRBD1 TRBJ1-2 - TRBV6-5 TGTGCCAGCAGTTTACAGGGGAGAGGCTATGGCTACACCTTC CASSLQGRGYGYTF
TRBD1 TRBJ1-4 once TRBV7-9 TGTGCCAGCAGCTCAGGGGGACAGCTTAATGAAAAACTGTTTTTT CASSSGGQLNEKLFF
TRBD1 TRBJ2-7 - TRBV10-3 TGTGCCATCAGCCTTCAGGGGGACGAGCAGTACTTC CAISLQGDEQYF
- TRBJ1-2 few TRBV29-1 TGCAGCGTCCTCCGCCCCAGATCAAACTATGGCTACACCTTC CSVLRPRSNYGYTF